The clone carrying this TCR beta chain appeared many times. Its target is unknown. This sample stems from a study of T-cell memory formation after mild COVID-19. Overall study context: TCR clusters were largely donor specific. Overall study findings and caveats: Whether second-wave clones peaking at day 37 were SARS-CoV-2 specific went unconfirmed.

With constant-segment primers, 5'RACE yielded cDNA libraries of TCR alpha and TCR beta that carried sample barcodes and UMIs. From the 5' RACE reads, TCRdb called clonotypes with MiXCR, one entry per CDR3 protein. In the table there are around 500,000 distinct CDR3 sequences, 18% of which are singletons. This CDR3 comprises 16 residues. The germline V gene has CDR1 SGHKS and CDR2 YYEKEE (reference sequence). V shed 0 bases and J 0 bases; nucleotides not matched to a gene: 2. This TCR was sampled from an adult woman who had mild COVID-19 (a few samples of this study predate the infection). Cell type and time point are not known. V usage is TRBV5-5 and J usage is TRBJ2-2; TRBD1 matches at 7 bases. Sequencing used PBMCs or a T cell subset sorted from them (not recorded which). In nucleotides, the CDR3 is TGTGCCAGCAGCTTGGCCGGGACAGCGAACACCGGGGAGCTGTTTTTT. This encodes CASSLAGTANTGELFF.